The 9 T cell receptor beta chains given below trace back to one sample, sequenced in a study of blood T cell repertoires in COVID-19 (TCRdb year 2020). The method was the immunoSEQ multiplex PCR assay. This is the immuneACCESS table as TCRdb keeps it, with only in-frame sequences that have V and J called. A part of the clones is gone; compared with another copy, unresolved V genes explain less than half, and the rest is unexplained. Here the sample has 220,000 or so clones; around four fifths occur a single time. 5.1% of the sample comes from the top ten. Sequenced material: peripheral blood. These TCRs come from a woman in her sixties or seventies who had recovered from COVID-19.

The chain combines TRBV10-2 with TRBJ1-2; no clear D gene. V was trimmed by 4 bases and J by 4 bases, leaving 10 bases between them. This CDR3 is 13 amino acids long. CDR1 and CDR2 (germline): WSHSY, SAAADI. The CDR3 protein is CASSGGPSYGYTF. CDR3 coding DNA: TGCGCCAGCAGTGGAGGGCCCTCCTATGGCTACACCTTC.

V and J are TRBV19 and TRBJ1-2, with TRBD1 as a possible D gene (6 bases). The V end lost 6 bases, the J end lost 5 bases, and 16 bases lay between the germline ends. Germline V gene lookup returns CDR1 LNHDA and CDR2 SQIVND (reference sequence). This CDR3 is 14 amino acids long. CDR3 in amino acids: CASSAWDTYYGYTF. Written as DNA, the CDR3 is TGTGCCAGTAGCGCTTGGGACACATATTATGGCTACACCTTC.

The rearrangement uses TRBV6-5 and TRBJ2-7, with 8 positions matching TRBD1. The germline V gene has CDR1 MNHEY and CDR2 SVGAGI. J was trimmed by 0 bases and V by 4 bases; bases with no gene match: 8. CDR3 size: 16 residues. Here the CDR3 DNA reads TGTGCCAGCAGTTCCAATGACAGGGGAAACTCCTACGAGCAGTACTTC. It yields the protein CASSSNDRGNSYEQYF.

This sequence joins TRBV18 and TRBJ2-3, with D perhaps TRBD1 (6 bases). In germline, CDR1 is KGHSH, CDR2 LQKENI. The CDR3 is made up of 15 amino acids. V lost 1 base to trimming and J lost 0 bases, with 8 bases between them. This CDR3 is CASSPLQGSTDTQYF. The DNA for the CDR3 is TGTGCCAGCTCACCACTACAGGGTAGCACAGATACGCAGTATTTT.

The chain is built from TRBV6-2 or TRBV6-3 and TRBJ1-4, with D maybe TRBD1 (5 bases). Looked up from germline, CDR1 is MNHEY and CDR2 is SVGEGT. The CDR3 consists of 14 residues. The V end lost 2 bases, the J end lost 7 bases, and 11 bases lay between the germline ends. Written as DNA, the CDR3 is TGTGCCAGCAGTTACACCCAGGGAGGTGAAAAACTGTTTTTT. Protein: CASSYTQGGEKLFF.

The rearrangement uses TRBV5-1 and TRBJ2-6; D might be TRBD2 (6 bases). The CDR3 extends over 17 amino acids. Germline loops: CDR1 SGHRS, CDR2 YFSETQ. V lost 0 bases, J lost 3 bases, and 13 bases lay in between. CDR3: CASSLEIRGFGANVLTF. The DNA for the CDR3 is TGCGCCAGCAGCTTGGAAATTCGGGGGTTTGGGGCCAACGTCCTGACTTTC.

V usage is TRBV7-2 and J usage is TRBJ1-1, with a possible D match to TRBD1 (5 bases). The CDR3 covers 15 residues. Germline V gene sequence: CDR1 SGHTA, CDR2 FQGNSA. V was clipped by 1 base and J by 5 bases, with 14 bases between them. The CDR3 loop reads CASSLVSEGWTEAFF. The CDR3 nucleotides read TGTGCCAGCAGCTTAGTGTCGGAGGGGTGGACTGAAGCTTTCTTT.

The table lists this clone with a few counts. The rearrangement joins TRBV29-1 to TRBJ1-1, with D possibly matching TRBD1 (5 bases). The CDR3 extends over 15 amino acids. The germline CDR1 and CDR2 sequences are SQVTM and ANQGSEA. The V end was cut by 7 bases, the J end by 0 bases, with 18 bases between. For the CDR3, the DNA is TGCAGCGCCGGGTTGTGGGGCAACCTGAACACTGAAGCTTTCTTT. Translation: CSAGLWGNLNTEAFF. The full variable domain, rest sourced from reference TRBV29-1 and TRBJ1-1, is SAVISQKPSRDICQRGTSLTIQCQVDSQVTMMFWYRQQPGQSLTLIATANQGSEATYESGFVIDKFPISRPNLTFSTLTVSNMSPEDSSIYLCSAGLWGNLNTEAFFGQGTRLTVV.

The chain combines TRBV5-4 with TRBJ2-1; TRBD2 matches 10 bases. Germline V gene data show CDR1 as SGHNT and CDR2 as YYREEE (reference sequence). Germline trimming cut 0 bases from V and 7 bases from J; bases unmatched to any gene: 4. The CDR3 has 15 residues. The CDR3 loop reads CASSLELAGKNEQFF. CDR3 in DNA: TGTGCCAGCAGCTTGGAACTAGCGGGGAAGAATGAGCAGTTCTTC.